Listed below are T cell receptor beta chains from one sample, sequenced in a study of shared clonotypes between healthy human individuals. Assay used: immunoSEQ multiplex PCR; TCRdb lists only in-frame clones, some missing. This repertoire shows about 2.2 million clones, approximately 92% found once; its top ten account for approximately 1.6%. Sequencing used naive CD8+ T cells from PBMCs. Receptors were obtained from a man aged 18 to 30 in good health. Some clones in this sample may be carry-over from other donors' samples. CDR3s include the opening cysteine and the closing phenylalanine or tryptophan. The D gene is left open where the match is weak. Expanded clones get a size class; other rows say once, few or many, or leave the size out.

TRBV4-3	TRBJ2-7	TRBD1	NA	CASSQVAVGRGHEQYF	TGCGCCAGCAGCCAAGTGGCCGTCGGCAGGGGGCACGAGCAGTACTTC
TRBV28	TRBJ2-7	NA	few	CASSLLGSTNEQYF	TGTGCCAGCAGTTTATTGGGTTCTACTAACGAGCAGTACTTC
TRBV7-8	TRBJ1-3	NA	NA	CASSFEGRFSGNTIYF	TGTGCCAGCAGCTTCGAAGGACGCTTCTCTGGAAACACCATATATTTT
TRBV2	TRBJ1-1	NA	NA	CASSEARMHSNTEAFF	TGTGCCAGCAGTGAAGCGCGGATGCATTCGAACACTGAAGCTTTCTTT
TRBV7-9	TRBJ1-2	NA	NA	CASSLDRGQGLFGYTF	TGTGCCAGCAGCTTAGATAGAGGGCAGGGCCTCTTTGGCTACACCTTC
TRBV9	TRBJ2-7	TRBD1	NA	CASSAGQGTEQYF	TGTGCCAGCAGCGCGGGACAGGGGACCGAGCAGTACTTC
TRBV7-6	TRBJ2-3	TRBD1	NA	CASSSQRQGWADTQYF	TGTGCCAGCAGCTCCCAAAGACAGGGTTGGGCAGATACGCAGTATTTT
TRBV18	TRBJ2-1	TRBD2	NA	CASSTSGGPFDQFF	TGTGCCAGCTCGACTAGCGGGGGACCGTTTGATCAGTTCTTC
TRBV4-3	TRBJ2-3	NA	NA	CASSQDSPDTQYF	TGCGCCAGCAGCCAGGACAGCCCAGATACGCAGTATTTT
TRBV10-2	TRBJ2-3	NA	NA	CASRGPSSTQYF	TGCGCCAGCAGGGGACCTTCGAGTACGCAGTATTTT